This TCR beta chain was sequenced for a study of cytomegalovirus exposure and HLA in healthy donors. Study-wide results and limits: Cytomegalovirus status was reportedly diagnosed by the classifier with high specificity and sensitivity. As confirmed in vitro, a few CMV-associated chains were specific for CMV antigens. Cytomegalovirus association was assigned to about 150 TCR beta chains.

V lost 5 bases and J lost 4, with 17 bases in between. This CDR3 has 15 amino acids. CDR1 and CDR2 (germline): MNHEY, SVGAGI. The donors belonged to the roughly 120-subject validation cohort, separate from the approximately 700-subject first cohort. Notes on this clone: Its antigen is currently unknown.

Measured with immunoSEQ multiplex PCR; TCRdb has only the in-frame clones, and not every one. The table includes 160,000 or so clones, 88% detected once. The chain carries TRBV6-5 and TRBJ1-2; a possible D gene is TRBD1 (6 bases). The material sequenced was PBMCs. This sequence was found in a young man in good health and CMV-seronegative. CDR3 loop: CASSGRGQTFYGYTF. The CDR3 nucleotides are TGTGCCAGCAGTGGCAGGGGACAAACTTTCTATGGCTACACCTTC.